The 32 T cell receptor beta chains presented below share a single source sample, sequenced in a study of CD8 T cells in ankylosing spondylitis. TCRdb passed the 5' RACE reads through MiXCR, listing each CDR3 protein once. The table includes about 500,000 distinct CDR3 sequences, over 9.5% detected once. Study findings and constraints: Among TCR beta sequences, a motif of eight highly homologous variants appeared characteristic of ankylosing spondylitis blood.

These receptors' targets are unknown. Specimen: blood, either unsorted or a sorted T cell fraction (not recorded which). These receptors all come from a male donor with ankylosing spondylitis.

DNA of the CDR3: TGTGCCAGCAGTCCCCCGGGGTTTGATCAGCCCCAGCATTTT. It translates to CASSPPGFDQPQHF. The chain employs TRBV28 and TRBJ1-5, with D unclear. Germline CDR1 is MDHEN and CDR2 is SYDVKM. V was cut by 5 bases and J by 5 bases, with 13 bases left in between. The CDR3 sequence is 14 residues long.

The chain has TRBV5-1 and TRBJ1-5; maybe TRBD1 (6 bases). The CDR3 loop spans 14 amino acids. The germline V gene has CDR1 SGHRS and CDR2 YFSETQ. Trimming stripped 0 bases from V and 5 bases from J, with 9 bases between. CDR3 loop: CASSLDTGHQPQHF. The CDR3 DNA reads as TGCGCCAGCAGCTTGGATACAGGGCATCAGCCCCAGCATTTT. Together with reference TRBV5-1 and TRBJ1-5, the CDR3 gives the full variable domain: KAGVTQTPRYLIKTRGQQVTLSCSPISGHRSVSWYQQTPGQGLQFLFEYFSETQRNKGNFPGRFSGRQFSNSRSEMNVSTLELGDSALYLCASSLDTGHQPQHFGDGTRLSIL.

This sequence joins TRBV20-1 and TRBJ1-5, with no clear D. CDR3 length: 15 amino acids. CDR1 is DFQATT and CDR2 is SNEGSKA in the germline V gene (reference sequence). Trimming shortened V by 3 bases and J by 2 bases, and 14 bases separated the two germline ends. CDR3 residues: CSARSEYGGNQPQHF. In DNA, the CDR3 is TGCAGTGCTAGGTCTGAGTATGGGGGCAATCAGCCCCAGCATTTT.

The rearrangement joins TRBV2 to TRBJ2-7, with TRBD1 identical over 7 bases. The germline V gene has CDR1 SNHLY and CDR2 FYNNEI. The trim removed 1 base at V and 2 bases at J, leaving 5 bases unmatched. CDR3 length: 15 amino acids. The CDR3 reads CASSEGSGGTYEQYF. The CDR3 DNA follows: TGTGCCAGCAGTGAAGGGTCAGGGGGAACCTACGAGCAGTACTTC.

This clonotype was recorded at least ten times. This rearrangement joins TRBV5-5 to TRBJ2-7; D is perhaps TRBD1 (5 bases). Trimming cost V 1 base and J 0 bases, with 8 bases left between them. CDR1 is SGHKS and CDR2 is YYEKEE in the germline V gene (reference sequence). The CDR3 spans 14 residues. CDR3 loop: CASSLWQGSYEQYF. Here the CDR3 DNA reads TGTGCCAGCAGCTTGTGGCAGGGCTCCTACGAGCAGTACTTC.

This clonotype was recorded a few times. V gene TRBV9 combines with J gene TRBJ1-2; tentatively, D is TRBD1 (5 bases). This CDR3 has 14 amino acids. Germline V gene lookup returns CDR1 SGDLS and CDR2 YYNGEE. V was cut by 4 bases and J by 4 bases, with 14 bases left in between. In DNA, the CDR3 is TGTGCCAGCAGCCCCAGCGCAGGGATCTATGGCTACACCTTC. This encodes CASSPSAGIYGYTF.

This clonotype was seen more than once but under ten times. The chain joins TRBV10-3 to TRBJ2-5; D not certain. This CDR3 has 14 residues. Germline lookup yields CDR1 ENHRY and CDR2 SYGVKD. V was trimmed by 3 bases and J by 5 bases, leaving 13 bases between them. CDR3 bases: TGTGCCATCAGTGACTTCGAGTCGTGGGAGACCCAGTACTTC. As protein: CAISDFESWETQYF.

In this sample, this clonotype turned up a few times. This chain links TRBV3-1 with TRBJ2-3, with TRBD2 matching over 7 bases. The J segment lost 0 bases and the V segment lost 4 bases, leaving 19 bases of the junction unmatched. This CDR3 contains 20 residues. CDR1 and CDR2 from the germline V gene are LGHDT and YNNKEL (reference sequence). CDR3 sequence (DNA): TGTGCCAGCAGCCTCCCCTTGGCGTCGGGAGGCCCGACTAGCACAGATACGCAGTATTTT. Translating it yields CASSLPLASGGPTSTDTQYF.

This clonotype was counted a few times. The genes are TRBV12-5 and TRBJ1-1; the match to TRBD1 covers 9 bases. The CDR3 runs to 14 residues. Germline CDR1 LGHNT, CDR2 FRNRAP. With V trimmed by 8 bases and J by 3 bases, 7 bases remained unmatched. CDR3 residues: CASTGGAVDTEAFF. CDR3 bases: TGTGCTAGTACAGGGGGCGCGGTGGACACTGAAGCTTTCTTT.

This clonotype was counted ten times or more. The chain uses TRBV10-2 and TRBJ2-5; 7 nucleotides match TRBD2. V gave up 5 bases and J gave up 7 bases; unmatched junction bases: 4. CDR1 is WSHSY and CDR2 is SAAADI in the germline V gene. The CDR3 sequence is 12 residues long. The chain's CDR3 is CASSLGEGTQYF. CDR3 in DNA: TGCGCCAGCAGTCTAGGGGAGGGGACCCAGTACTTC.

The sample holds a few counts of this clonotype. This chain joins TRBV10-3 and TRBJ2-1, with 10 bases lining up with TRBD2. Germline V gene sequence: CDR1 ENHRY, CDR2 SYGVKD. The CDR3 loop spans 20 amino acids. The J segment lost 0 bases and the V segment lost 6 bases, leaving 17 bases of the junction unmatched. In nucleotides, the CDR3 is TGTGCCATCAGGGGGGGGACTAGCGCAGACCGCACGAGCTCCTACAATGAGCAGTTCTTC. Residues: CAIRGGTSADRTSSYNEQFF.

The genes are TRBV6-1 and TRBJ1-4; 10 nucleotides agree with TRBD1. Trimming removed 4 bases from V and 8 bases from J; junction bases left unmatched: 4. The CDR3 contains 14 residues. CDR1 is MNHNS, CDR2 SASEGT, per germline. The CDR3 loop is CASSGTGGSEKLFF. The CDR3 bases are TGTGCCAGCAGTGGGACAGGGGGTAGCGAAAAACTGTTTTTT.

This clonotype was picked up many times. The chain uses TRBV12-3 or TRBV12-4 and TRBJ2-5; D is perhaps TRBD1 or TRBD2 (6 bases each). V was pared by 4 bases and J by 5 bases, with 11 bases between. This CDR3 spans 13 amino acids. The CDR3: CASSSGAQETQYF. The CDR3, as DNA: TGTGCCAGCAGTTCGGGGGCTCAGGAGACCCAGTACTTC.

This clonotype turned up a few times. The chain is built from TRBV3-1 and TRBJ2-3; D gene unclear. Trimming took off 5 bases at V and 6 bases at J, with 6 bases between the two ends. Germline assignment: CDR1 LGHDT and CDR2 YNNKEL (reference sequence). This CDR3 has 11 residues. The CDR3 sequence: CASSYEDTQYF. In nucleotides, the CDR3 is TGTGCCAGCAGCTACGAGGATACGCAGTATTTT.

V gene TRBV10-1 combines with J gene TRBJ2-4; D is uncertain. Germline V CDR1 and CDR2: WNHNN, SYGVQD (reference sequence). The CDR3 runs to 15 residues. V dropped 3 bases and J dropped 0 bases, with 9 bases sitting between them. The CDR3 here is CASSDPDLAKNIQYF. The CDR3 DNA reads TGCGCCAGCAGTGACCCGGATTTAGCCAAAAACATTCAGTACTTC.

V and J are TRBV27 and TRBJ1-4; D perhaps matches TRBD1 (5 bases). The germline V and J ends were trimmed by 4 bases and 3 bases, with 21 bases remaining between them. This CDR3 contains 18 residues. Germline CDR1 reads MNHEY; CDR2 reads SMNVEV (reference sequence). CDR3 DNA sequence: TGTGCCAGCAGTTCCTACGCCTGGACGGGGACGGCTAATGAAAAACTGTTTTTT. It is translated as CASSSYAWTGTANEKLFF.

CDR3: CASSLTSGRAYSTDTQYF. The CDR3 DNA reads as TGTGCCAGCAGTCTAACTAGCGGGAGGGCCTACTCCACAGATACGCAGTATTTT. V gene TRBV7-7 combines with J gene TRBJ2-3, with 13 positions matching TRBD2. The CDR3 runs 18 residues. V gave up 6 bases and J gave up 2 bases; unmatched junction bases: 11. Per germline, CDR1 SSHAT and CDR2 FNYEAQ (reference sequence). Full variable domain (remainder filled in from reference TRBV7-7 and TRBJ2-3): GAGVSQSPRYKVTKRGQDVTLRCDPISSHATLYWYQQALGQGPEFLTYFNYEAQPDKSGLPSDRFSAERPEGSISTLTIQRTEQRDSAMYRCASSLTSGRAYSTDTQYFGPGTRLTVL.

There are many counts of this clonotype. The V gene is TRBV12-3 or TRBV12-4, the J gene TRBJ1-1, with a weak D call TRBD1 (5 bases). Trimming pared 4 bases from V and 4 bases from J, leaving 7 bases between. The CDR3 runs 12 residues. The CDR3 DNA reads TGTGCCAGCAGTTCAACAGGCACTGAAGCTTTCTTT. It codes for CASSSTGTEAFF.

The sample holds a few counts of this clonotype. This chain links TRBV29-1 with TRBJ2-3; D is perhaps TRBD2 (5 bases). This CDR3 has 13 amino acids. Between the trimmed V and J ends, which lost 7 bases and 0 bases, there was a span of 11 bases. Germline V gene data show CDR1 as SQVTM and CDR2 as ANQGSEA. CDR3 bases: TGCAGCGCCCTAGCTGTTAGCACAGATACGCAGTATTTT. This encodes CSALAVSTDTQYF.

Only a few counts were recorded for this clonotype. This CDR3 is CASSYSASGSDTDTQYF. The CDR3 bases are TGTGCCAGCAGTTACTCCGCTAGCGGGAGCGACACAGATACGCAGTATTTT. The chain is built from TRBV6-5 and TRBJ2-3, with 10 bases fitting TRBD2. Germline CDR1 is MNHEY and CDR2 is SVGAGI. Losses at the gene ends were 0 bases for V and 2 bases for J; bases not matched to a gene: 5. This CDR3 has 17 residues.

The chain combines TRBV24-1 with TRBJ2-1; 15 bases map to TRBD2. V shed 3 bases, J shed 7 bases, and the junction held 6 bases outside the gene matches. The CDR3 length is 17 residues. Germline CDR1 KGHDR, CDR2 SFDVKD. In DNA, the CDR3 is TGTGCCACCAGTGATCGGACTAGCGGGAGGGGGACGAATGAGCAGTTCTTC. It is translated as CATSDRTSGRGTNEQFF.

This clonotype came up many times. The chain joins TRBV7-9 to TRBJ1-1, with 8 bases lining up with TRBD1. Trimming took 9 bases from V and 4 from J; bases not matched to a gene: 10. This CDR3 region has 14 residues. Per germline, CDR1 SEHNR and CDR2 FQNEAQ (reference sequence). The CDR3 region has the DNA TGTGCCAGTCGACAGGGGCCATGGAGCACTGAAGCTTTCTTT. Protein: CASRQGPWSTEAFF.

This clonotype came up a few times. The chain links TRBV9 to TRBJ2-1, with TRBD2 identical over 7 bases. The germline gives CDR1 SGDLS, CDR2 YYNGEE. V was pared by 4 bases and J by 1 base, with 8 bases of the junction left unmatched. The CDR3 runs 16 residues. The CDR3 reads CASSPRESSSYNEQFF. In DNA form, the CDR3 reads TGTGCCAGCAGCCCGCGGGAGAGCTCATCCTACAATGAGCAGTTCTTC.

This clonotype has more than one count but fewer than ten. The chain joins TRBV11-2 to TRBJ2-5, with 7 bases aligning to TRBD2. Looked up from germline, CDR1 is SGHAT and CDR2 is FQNNGV. After removal of 5 bases from V and 5 bases from J, the junction contained 17 bases not matched to a gene. The CDR3 is 17 residues long. CDR3 amino acids: CASSLTPGTTNWETQYF. CDR3 coding DNA: TGTGCCAGCAGCCTAACCCCCGGGACTACCAACTGGGAGACCCAGTACTTC.

Only a few counts were recorded for this clonotype. The CDR3 nucleotides are TGTGCCAGCAGGCCTCATACAGGGGCGTTCGATCAGCCCCAGCATTTT. This codes for CASRPHTGAFDQPQHF. The chain has TRBV2 and TRBJ1-5, with TRBD1 identical over 7 bases. Per germline, CDR1 SNHLY and CDR2 FYNNEI. The CDR3 has 16 residues. The junction had 13 bases not matched to a gene; V was cut back by 6 bases and J by 5 bases.

This chain links TRBV5-1 with TRBJ1-2; tentative D call: TRBD1 (5 bases). This CDR3 is built from 15 residues. Trimming cost V 0 bases and J 4 bases, with 13 bases left between them. Germline V gene sequence: CDR1 SGHRS, CDR2 YFSETQ. In nucleotides, the CDR3 is TGCGCCAGCAGCTTGGGCTTGGGCGGGGCCTATGGCTACACCTTC. Its translation is CASSLGLGGAYGYTF.

This chain links TRBV6-2 or TRBV6-3 with TRBJ2-1; 7 positions agree with TRBD1. In germline, CDR1 is MNHEY, CDR2 SVGEGT. The V and J ends lost 0 bases and 9 bases, in that order; junction bases with no gene match: 11. The CDR3 sequence is 16 residues long. CDR3 nucleotides: TGTGCCAGCAGTTACTCGAGGGACAGTAGTAGGAGTGAGCAGTTCTTC. It encodes CASSYSRDSSRSEQFF.

V and J are TRBV20-1 and TRBJ2-1; tentative D call: TRBD1 (6 bases). The CDR3 contains 16 residues. Germline values: CDR1 DFQATT, CDR2 SNEGSKA (reference sequence). Trimming stripped 6 bases from V and 1 base from J, with 19 bases between. CDR3 sequence: CSAMKGDARSYNEQFF. The CDR3 DNA sequence: TGCAGTGCCATGAAGGGGGACGCGCGGTCCTACAATGAGCAGTTCTTC.

This clonotype came up a few times. The chain is built from TRBV2 and TRBJ1-2; D might be TRBD1 (5 bases). This CDR3 has 15 amino acids. CDR1 SNHLY and CDR2 FYNNEI come from the germline V gene. Between the trimmed V and J ends, which lost 5 bases and 1 base, there was a span of 14 bases. CDR3 protein: CASSTGGNLNYGYTF. CDR3 nucleotides: TGTGCCAGCAGTACGGGGGGGAACCTTAACTATGGCTACACCTTC.

This clonotype has a count of ten or more. The chain recombines TRBV29-1 with TRBJ2-3; D may be TRBD2 (6 bases). Germline CDR1 is SQVTM and CDR2 is ANQGSEA. Trimming took 7 bases from V and 5 from J, leaving 7 bases between them. The CDR3 contains 10 residues. In nucleotides, the CDR3 is TGCAGCGCCGGGGGAGATACGCAGTATTTT. This sequence encodes CSAGGDTQYF.

This clonotype was seen repeatedly, ten times or more. The chain uses TRBV29-1 and TRBJ1-1; D remains ambiguous. V lost 5 bases, J lost 2 bases, and 12 bases lay in between. This CDR3 comprises 13 residues. The V gene's germline CDR1 is SQVTM and CDR2 ANQGSEA. The CDR3 sequence is CSVSWYTNTEAFF. The CDR3 nucleotides are TGCAGCGTTTCCTGGTACACTAACACTGAAGCTTTCTTT.

The CDR3 protein is CASSSDLYSDTQYF. In DNA, the CDR3 is TGTGCCAGCAGCTCGGATCTTTACTCAGATACGCAGTATTTT. The J gene is TRBJ2-3, the V gene TRBV5-4, with D hard to call. Germline CDR1 SGHNT, CDR2 YYREEE (reference sequence). There are 14 residues in the CDR3. V was trimmed by 3 bases and J by 4 bases, leaving 12 bases between them.